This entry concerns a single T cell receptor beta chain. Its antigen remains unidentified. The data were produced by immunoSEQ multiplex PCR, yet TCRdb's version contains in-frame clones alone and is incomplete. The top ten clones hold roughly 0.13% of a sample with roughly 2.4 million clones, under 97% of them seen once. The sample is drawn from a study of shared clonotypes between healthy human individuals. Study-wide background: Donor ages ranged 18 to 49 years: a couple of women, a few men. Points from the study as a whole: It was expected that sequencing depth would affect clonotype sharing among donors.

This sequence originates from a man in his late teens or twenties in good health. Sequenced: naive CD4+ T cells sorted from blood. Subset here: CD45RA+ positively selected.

CDR3 loop: CASSRSADYEQYF. The DNA for the CDR3 is TGTGCCAGCTCACGATCCGCAGACTACGAGCAGTACTTC. This sequence joins TRBV18 and TRBJ2-7, with unresolved D. The germline gives CDR1 KGHSH, CDR2 LQKENI. The V end was cut by 4 bases, the J end by 3 bases, with 10 bases between. This CDR3 contains 13 residues.